Detailed here is one T cell receptor (beta chain). The entry originates in a study of blood T cell repertoires in COVID-19. The overall study: Acute and convalescent COVID-19 specimens originated in the United States, Italy and Spain.

V shed 4 bases, J shed 6 bases, and the junction held 12 bases outside the gene matches. This CDR3 is 15 amino acids long. CDR1 and CDR2 from the germline V gene are SGHKS and YYEKEE (reference sequence). In the original processing: Nucleated cell number was recorded as an estimate derived from reference gene primer amplification. This table comes from immunoSEQ multiplex PCR, and its TCRdb copy is limited to in-frame clones, with some not included. The V and J calls and the clone size are those of that table, but D and trimming were determined from the DNA. The sample lists a few hundred thousand clones; roughly 91% were seen once. Participants' reported clinical history set cohort assignment. A PCR-confirmed or clinician-diagnosed COVID-19 case had contacted exposed participants within 2 weeks of entry.

This receptor was identified in a woman aged 45-60 years who had been exposed to COVID-19. The V gene is TRBV5-5, the J gene TRBJ1-2, with 7 positions matching TRBD1. The sequenced sample consisted of PBMCs or T cells enriched from blood (not recorded which). The CDR3: CASSAGQAASHGYTF. CDR3 nucleotide sequence: TGTGCCAGCAGCGCCGGACAGGCGGCCAGCCATGGCTACACCTTC.